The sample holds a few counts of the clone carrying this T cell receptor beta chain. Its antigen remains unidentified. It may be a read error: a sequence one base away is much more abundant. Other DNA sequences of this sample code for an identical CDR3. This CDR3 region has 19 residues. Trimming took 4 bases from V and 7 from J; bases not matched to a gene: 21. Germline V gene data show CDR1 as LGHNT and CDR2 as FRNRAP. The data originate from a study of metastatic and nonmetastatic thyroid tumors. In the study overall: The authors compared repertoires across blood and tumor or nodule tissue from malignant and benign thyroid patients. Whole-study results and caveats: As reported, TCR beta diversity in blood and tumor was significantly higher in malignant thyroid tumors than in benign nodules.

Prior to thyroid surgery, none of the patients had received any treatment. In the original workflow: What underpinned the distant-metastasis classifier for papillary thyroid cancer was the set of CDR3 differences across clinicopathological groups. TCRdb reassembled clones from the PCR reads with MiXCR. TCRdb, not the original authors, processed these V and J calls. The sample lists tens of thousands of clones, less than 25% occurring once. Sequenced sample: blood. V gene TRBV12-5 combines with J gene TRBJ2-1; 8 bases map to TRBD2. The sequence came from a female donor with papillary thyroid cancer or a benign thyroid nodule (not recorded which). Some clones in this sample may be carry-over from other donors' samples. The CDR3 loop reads CASGSLVGSGEVTPNEQFF. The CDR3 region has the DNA TGTGCTAGTGGTTCCCTGGTTGGTAGCGGGGAGGTAACCCCTAATGAGCAGTTCTTC.